This T cell receptor (beta chain) derives from a study of CD8+ T cells in alopecia areata. Study overall: Those treated were given oral tofacitinib at 5 to 10 mg twice daily.

As regards this clone: As yet, its antigen is unknown.

Sequencing used cDNA as its template, made by extracting RNA and reverse transcribing it. Method: immunoSEQ multiplex PCR; TCRdb's copy keeps in-frame clones and lacks some. The table lists approximately 90,000 clones, 60% to 80% of them singletons, with roughly a sixth in the top ten. V gave up 4 bases and J gave up 1 base, with 7 bases separating them. CDR1 is SGHDN and CDR2 is FVKESK in the germline V gene. The CDR3 is 13 amino acids. Study results and caveats: Scalp and blood samples kept many expanded lesional clones throughout tofacitinib.

The sample's treatment: oral pan-JAK inhibitor, 5-10 mg twice daily. Punch biopsies of lesional scalp, plus peripheral blood, were taken from alopecia areata patients. Here the sequenced sample was CD8+ T cells sorted from blood, taken around week 42, from a patient treated with tofacitinib. This TCR came from a human donor with alopecia areata. V usage is TRBV14 and J usage is TRBJ2-5; tentative D call: TRBD2 (5 bases). The DNA of the CDR3 is TGTGCCAGCAGCCTCGAGGGCCAAGAGACCCAGTACTTC. It translates to CASSLEGQETQYF.